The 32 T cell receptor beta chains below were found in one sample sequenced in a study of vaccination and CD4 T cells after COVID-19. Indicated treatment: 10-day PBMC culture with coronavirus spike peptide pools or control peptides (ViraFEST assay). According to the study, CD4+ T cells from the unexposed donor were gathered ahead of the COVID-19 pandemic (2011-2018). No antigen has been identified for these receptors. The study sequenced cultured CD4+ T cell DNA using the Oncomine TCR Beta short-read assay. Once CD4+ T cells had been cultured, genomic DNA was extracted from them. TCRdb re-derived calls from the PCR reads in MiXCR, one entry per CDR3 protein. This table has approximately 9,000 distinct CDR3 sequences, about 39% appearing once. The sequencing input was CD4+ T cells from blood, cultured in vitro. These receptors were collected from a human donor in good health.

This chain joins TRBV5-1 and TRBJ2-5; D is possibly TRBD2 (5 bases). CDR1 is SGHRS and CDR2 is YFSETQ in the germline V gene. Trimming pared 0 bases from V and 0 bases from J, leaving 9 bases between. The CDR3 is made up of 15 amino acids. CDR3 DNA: TGCGCCAGCAGCTTGGCGGGATCACACCAAGAGACCCAGTACTTC. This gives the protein CASSLAGSHQETQYF.

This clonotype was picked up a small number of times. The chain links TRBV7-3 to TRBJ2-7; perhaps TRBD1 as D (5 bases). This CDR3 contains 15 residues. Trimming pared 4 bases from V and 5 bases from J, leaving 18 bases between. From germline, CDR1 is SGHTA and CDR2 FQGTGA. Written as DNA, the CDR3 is TGTGCCAGCAGCTACCTCGCAGGGTTCATAAACGAGCAGTACTTC. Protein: CASSYLAGFINEQYF.

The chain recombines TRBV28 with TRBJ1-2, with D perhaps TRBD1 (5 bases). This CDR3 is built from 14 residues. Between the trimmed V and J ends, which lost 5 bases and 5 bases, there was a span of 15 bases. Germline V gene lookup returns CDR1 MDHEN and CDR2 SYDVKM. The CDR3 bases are TGTGCCAGCAGTACGCGACAGCATCGGTATGGCTACACCTTC. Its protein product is CASSTRQHRYGYTF.

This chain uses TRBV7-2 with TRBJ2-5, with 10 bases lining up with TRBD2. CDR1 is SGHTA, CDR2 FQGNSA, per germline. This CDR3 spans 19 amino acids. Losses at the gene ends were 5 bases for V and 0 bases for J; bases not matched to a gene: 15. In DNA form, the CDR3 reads TGTGCCAGCAGCCCAGACGCGGGACTAGCGTTTGTGTACCAAGAGACCCAGTACTTC. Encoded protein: CASSPDAGLAFVYQETQYF.

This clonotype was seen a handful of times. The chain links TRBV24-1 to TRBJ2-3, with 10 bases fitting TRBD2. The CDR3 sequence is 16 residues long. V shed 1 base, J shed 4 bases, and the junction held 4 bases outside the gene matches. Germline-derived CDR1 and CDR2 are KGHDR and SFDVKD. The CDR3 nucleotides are TGTGCCACCAGTGATTTAAGCGGGAGGGCACCAGATACGCAGTATTTT. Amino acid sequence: CATSDLSGRAPDTQYF.

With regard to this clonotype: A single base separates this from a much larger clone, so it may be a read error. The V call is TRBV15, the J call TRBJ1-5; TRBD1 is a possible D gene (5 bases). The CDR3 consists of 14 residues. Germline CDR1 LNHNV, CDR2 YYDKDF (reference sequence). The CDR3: CDTSFRDGGQPQHF. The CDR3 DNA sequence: TGTGACACCAGCTTCAGGGATGGAGGGCAGCCCCAGCATTTT. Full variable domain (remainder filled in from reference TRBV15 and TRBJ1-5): DAMVIQNPRYQVTQFGKPVTLSCSQTLNHNVMYWYQQKSSQAPKLLFHYYDKDFNNEADTPDNFQSRRPNTSFCFLDIRSPGLGDTAMYLCDTSFRDGGQPQHFGDGTRLSIL.

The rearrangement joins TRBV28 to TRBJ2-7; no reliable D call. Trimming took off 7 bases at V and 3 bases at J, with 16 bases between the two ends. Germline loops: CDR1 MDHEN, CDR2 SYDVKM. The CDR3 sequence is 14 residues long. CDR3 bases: TGTGCCAGCAACCGGCAGTCTGAAAGCTACGAGCAGTACTTC. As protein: CASNRQSESYEQYF. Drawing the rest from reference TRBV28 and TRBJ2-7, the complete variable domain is DVKVTQSSRYLVKRTGEKVFLECVQDMDHENMFWYRQDPGLGLRLIYFSYDVKMKEKGDIPEGYSVSREKKERFSLILESASTNQTSMYLCASNRQSESYEQYFGPGTRLTVT.

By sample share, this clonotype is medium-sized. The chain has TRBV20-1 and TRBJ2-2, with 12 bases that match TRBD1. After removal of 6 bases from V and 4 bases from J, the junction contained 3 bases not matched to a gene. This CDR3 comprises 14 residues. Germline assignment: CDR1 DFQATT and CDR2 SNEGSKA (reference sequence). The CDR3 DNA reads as TGCAGTGCCGGGACAGGGGGCATCACCGGGGAGCTGTTTTTT. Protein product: CSAGTGGITGELFF.

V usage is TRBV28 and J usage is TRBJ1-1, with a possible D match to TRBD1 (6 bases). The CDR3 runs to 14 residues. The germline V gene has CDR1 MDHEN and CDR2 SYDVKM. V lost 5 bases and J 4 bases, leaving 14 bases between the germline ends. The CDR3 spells CASSDRTGSTEAFF. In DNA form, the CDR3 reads TGTGCCAGCAGTGACCGAACAGGGTCCACTGAAGCTTTCTTT.

The CDR3 is CSARRLANEQFF. DNA of the CDR3: TGCAGTGCAAGGAGACTAGCCAATGAGCAGTTCTTC. The gene calls are TRBV20-1 and TRBJ2-1, with 7 bases lining up with TRBD2. The germline gives CDR1 DFQATT, CDR2 SNEGSKA (reference sequence). Trimming removed 6 bases from V and 6 bases from J; junction bases left unmatched: 5. This CDR3 has 12 residues.

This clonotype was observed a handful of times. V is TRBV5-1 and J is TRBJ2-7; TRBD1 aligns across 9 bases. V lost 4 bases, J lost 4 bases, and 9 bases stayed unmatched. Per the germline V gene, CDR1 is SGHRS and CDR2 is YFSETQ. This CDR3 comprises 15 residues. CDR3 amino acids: CASSTSPGTGYEQYF. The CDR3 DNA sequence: TGCGCCAGCAGCACTTCCCCCGGGACAGGGTACGAGCAGTACTTC.

DNA of the CDR3: TGCAGTGCTTACGAGGGCCTGGAGCAGTACTTC. The encoded protein is CSAYEGLEQYF. The chain is built from TRBV20-1 and TRBJ2-7; D might be TRBD2 (5 bases). Germline lookup yields CDR1 DFQATT and CDR2 SNEGSKA (reference sequence). The V end lost 5 bases, the J end lost 7 bases, and 12 bases lay between the germline ends. The CDR3 spans 11 residues.

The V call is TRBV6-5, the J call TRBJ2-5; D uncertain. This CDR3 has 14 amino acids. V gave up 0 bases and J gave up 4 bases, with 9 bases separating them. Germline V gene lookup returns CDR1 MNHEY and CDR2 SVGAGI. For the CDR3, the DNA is TGTGCCAGCAGTTACTCGAGGAGCCGAGAGACCCAGTACTTC. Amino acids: CASSYSRSRETQYF.

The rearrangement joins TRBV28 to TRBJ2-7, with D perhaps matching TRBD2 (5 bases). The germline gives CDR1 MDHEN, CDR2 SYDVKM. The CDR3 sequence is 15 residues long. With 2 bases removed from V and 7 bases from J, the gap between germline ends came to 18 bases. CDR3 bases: TGTGCCAGCAGTTTAGATCTAGGGAGTTTAGGGGAGCAGTACTTC. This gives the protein CASSLDLGSLGEQYF.

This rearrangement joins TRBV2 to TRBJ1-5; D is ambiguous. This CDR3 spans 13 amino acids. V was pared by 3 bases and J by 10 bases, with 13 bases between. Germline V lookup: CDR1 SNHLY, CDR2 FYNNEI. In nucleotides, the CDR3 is TGTGCCAGCAGTGAGATCACCCAAGGACCCCAGCATTTT. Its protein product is CASSEITQGPQHF.

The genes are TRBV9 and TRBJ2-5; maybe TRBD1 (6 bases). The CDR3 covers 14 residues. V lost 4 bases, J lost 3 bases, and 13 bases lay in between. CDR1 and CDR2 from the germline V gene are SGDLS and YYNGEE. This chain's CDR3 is CASSNDRIEETQYF. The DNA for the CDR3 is TGTGCCAGCAGCAACGACAGGATCGAAGAGACCCAGTACTTC.

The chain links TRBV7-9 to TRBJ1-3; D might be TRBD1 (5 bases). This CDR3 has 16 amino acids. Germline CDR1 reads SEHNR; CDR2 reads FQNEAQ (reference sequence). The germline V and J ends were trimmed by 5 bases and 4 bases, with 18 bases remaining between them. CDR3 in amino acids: CASSLLPQGPGNTIYF. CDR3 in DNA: TGTGCCAGCAGCCTTTTACCCCAGGGACCGGGAAACACCATATATTTT.

The CDR3 DNA reads TGTGCCAGCAGTGAACCCCAGGGGCTCAATCAGCCCCAGCATTTT. Translated: CASSEPQGLNQPQHF. V is TRBV6-1 and J is TRBJ1-5; tentative D call: TRBD1 (6 bases). The CDR3 consists of 15 residues. Germline CDR1 MNHNS, CDR2 SASEGT. The V and J ends lost 2 bases and 3 bases respectively, with 11 bases between them.

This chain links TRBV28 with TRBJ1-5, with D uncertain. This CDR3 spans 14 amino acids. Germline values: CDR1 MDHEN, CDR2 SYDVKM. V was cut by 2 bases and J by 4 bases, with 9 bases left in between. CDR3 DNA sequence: TGTGCCAGCAGTTTAATGTCCAGGAATCAGCCCCAGCATTTT. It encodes CASSLMSRNQPQHF.

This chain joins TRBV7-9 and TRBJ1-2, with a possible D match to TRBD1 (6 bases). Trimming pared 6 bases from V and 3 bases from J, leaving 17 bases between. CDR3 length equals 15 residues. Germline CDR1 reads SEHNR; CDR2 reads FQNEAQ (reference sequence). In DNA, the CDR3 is TGTGCCAGCAGGCCAACAGGACAGCCCTACTATGGCTACACCTTC. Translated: CASRPTGQPYYGYTF. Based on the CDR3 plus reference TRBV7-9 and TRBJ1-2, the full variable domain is DTGVSQNPRHKITKRGQNVTFRCDPISEHNRLYWYRQTLGQGPEFLTYFQNEAQLEKSRLLSDRFSAERPKGSFSTLEIQRTEQGDSAMYLCASRPTGQPYYGYTFGSGTRLTVV.

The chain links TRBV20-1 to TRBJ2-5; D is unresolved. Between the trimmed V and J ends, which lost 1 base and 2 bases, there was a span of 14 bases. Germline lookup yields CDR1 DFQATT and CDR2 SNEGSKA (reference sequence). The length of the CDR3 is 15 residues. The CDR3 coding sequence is TGCAGTGCTAGAGGTACATTGTCAGAACAAGAGACCCAGTACTTC. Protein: CSARGTLSEQETQYF.

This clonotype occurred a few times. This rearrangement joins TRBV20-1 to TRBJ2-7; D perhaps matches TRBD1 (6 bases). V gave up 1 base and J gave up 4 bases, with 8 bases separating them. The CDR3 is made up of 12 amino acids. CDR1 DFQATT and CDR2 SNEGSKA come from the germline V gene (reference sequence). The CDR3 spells CSARGDRYEQYF. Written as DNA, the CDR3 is TGCAGTGCTAGAGGCGACAGGTACGAGCAGTACTTC.

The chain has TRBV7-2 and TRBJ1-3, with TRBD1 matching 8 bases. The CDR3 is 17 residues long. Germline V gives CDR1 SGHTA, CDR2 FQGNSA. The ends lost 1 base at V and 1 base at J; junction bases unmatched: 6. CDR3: CASSLGGTGRSGNTIYF. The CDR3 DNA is TGTGCCAGCAGCTTAGGGGGGACAGGTCGATCTGGAAACACCATATATTTT.

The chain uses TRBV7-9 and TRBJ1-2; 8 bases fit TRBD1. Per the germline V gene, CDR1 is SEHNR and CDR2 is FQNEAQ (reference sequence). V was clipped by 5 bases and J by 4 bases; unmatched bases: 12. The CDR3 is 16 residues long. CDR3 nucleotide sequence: TGTGCCAGCAGCACACGACAGGGGATCTATAGCTATGGCTACACCTTC. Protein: CASSTRQGIYSYGYTF.

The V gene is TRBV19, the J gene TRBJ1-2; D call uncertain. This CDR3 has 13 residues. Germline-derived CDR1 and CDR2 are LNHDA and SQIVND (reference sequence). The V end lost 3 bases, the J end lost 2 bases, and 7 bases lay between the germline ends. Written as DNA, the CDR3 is TGTGCCAGTAGTATGGGCAGGAACTATGGCTACACCTTC. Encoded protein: CASSMGRNYGYTF.

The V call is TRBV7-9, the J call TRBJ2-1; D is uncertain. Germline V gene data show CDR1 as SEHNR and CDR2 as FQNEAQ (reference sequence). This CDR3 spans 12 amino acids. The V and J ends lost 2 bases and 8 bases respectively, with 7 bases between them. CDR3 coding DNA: TGTGCCAGCAGCTTACTTGGTTATGAGCAGTTCTTC. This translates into CASSLLGYEQFF.

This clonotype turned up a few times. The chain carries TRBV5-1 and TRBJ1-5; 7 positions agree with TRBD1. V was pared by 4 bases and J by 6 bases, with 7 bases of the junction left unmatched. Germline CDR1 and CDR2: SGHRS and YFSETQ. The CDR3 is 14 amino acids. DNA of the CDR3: TGCGCCAGCAGCCCAGATACAGGGGTTCAGCCCCAGCATTTT. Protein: CASSPDTGVQPQHF.

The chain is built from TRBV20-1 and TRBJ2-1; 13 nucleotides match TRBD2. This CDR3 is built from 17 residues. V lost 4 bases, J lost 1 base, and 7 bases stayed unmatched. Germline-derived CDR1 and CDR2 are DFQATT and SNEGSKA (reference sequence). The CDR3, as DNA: TGCAGTGCTACCATAGGACTAGCGGGAGTTTCCTACAATGAGCAGTTCTTC. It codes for CSATIGLAGVSYNEQFF.

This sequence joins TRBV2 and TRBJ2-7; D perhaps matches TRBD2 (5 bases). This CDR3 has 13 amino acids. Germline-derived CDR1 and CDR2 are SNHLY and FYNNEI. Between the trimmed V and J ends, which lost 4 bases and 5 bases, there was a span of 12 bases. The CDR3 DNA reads TGTGCCAGCAGTGCCTGGGCGGGCCACGAGCAGTACTTC. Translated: CASSAWAGHEQYF.

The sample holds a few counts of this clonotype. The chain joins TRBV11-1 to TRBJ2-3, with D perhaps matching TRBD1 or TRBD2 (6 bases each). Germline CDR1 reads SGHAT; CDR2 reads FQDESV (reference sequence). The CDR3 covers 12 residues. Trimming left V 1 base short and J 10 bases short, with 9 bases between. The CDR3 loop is CASSLDREAQYF. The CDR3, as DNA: TGTGCCAGCAGCTTAGACAGGGAGGCGCAGTATTTT.

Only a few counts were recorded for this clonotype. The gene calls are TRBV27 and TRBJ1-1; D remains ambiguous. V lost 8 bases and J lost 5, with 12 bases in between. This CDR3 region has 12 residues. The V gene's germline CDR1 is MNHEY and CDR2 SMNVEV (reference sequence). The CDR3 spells CASWSRVTEAFF. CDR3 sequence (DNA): TGTGCCAGCTGGAGCCGAGTTACTGAAGCTTTCTTT.

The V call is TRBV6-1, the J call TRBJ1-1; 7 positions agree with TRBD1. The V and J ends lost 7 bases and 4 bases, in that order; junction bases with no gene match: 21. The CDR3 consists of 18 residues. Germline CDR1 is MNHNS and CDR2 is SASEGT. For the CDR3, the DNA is TGTGCCAGCACCAAACCGATAAGTGACAGGGTCCTAGGCACTGAAGCTTTCTTT. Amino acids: CASTKPISDRVLGTEAFF.